The 30 T cell receptor beta chains listed next were all sequenced from one sample in a study of T cells after yellow fever vaccination (dated by TCRdb to between 2019 and 2020). Library preparation was by 5' RACE. Sequencing used an Illumina HiSeq 2500. TCRdb reran the public reads through fastp at Q25 and MiXCR, keeping productive beta chains. A single entry per CDR3 protein holds the most common genes and DNA from its merged rows. Across this sample there are around 110,000 distinct CDR3 sequences, with 7% to 8.5% seen only once. About 25% of the sample is in the top ten clones. The treatment or condition tag for this specimen amounts to: live attenuated yellow fever vaccine strain. The sample was CD8+ T cells sorted from PBMCs, taken 45 days after the yellow fever booster vaccination. The source is a man aged 25-45 years who received the YFV17D yellow fever vaccine.

This clonotype was detected many times. The CDR3 DNA reads as TGTGCCAGCAGTGATGGGGGCCTCAATGAGCAGTTCTTC. Encoded protein: CASSDGGLNEQFF. The gene calls are TRBV6-1 and TRBJ2-1; TRBD1 is a possible D gene (6 bases). Trimming pared 3 bases from V and 6 bases from J, leaving 9 bases between. From germline, CDR1 is MNHNS and CDR2 SASEGT. The CDR3 consists of 13 residues.

This clonotype was seen many times. J is TRBJ2-7 and V is TRBV20-1; D tentatively fits TRBD1 or TRBD2 (6 bases each). The CDR3 spans 13 residues. The germline V gene has CDR1 DFQATT and CDR2 SNEGSKA (reference sequence). The V gene lost 2 bases and the J gene lost 5 bases, with 13 bases spanning the gap. Written as DNA, the CDR3 is TGCAGTGCTAGAAGGCAGGGGAGGCACGAGCAGTACTTC. This gives the protein CSARRQGRHEQYF.

This clonotype was recorded at least ten times. This chain joins TRBV7-8 and TRBJ2-1; D is undetermined. This CDR3 comprises 14 residues. The V end lost 6 bases, the J end lost 5 bases, and 14 bases lay between the germline ends. CDR1 and CDR2 (germline): SGHVS, FQNEAQ. The CDR3 region is CASRPFWQNNEQFF. As DNA, the CDR3 is TGTGCCAGCAGACCCTTCTGGCAGAACAATGAGCAGTTCTTC. The entire variable domain, with the rest obtained from reference TRBV7-8 and TRBJ2-1, is as follows: GAGVSQSPRYKVAKRGQDVALRCDPISGHVSLFWYQQALGQGPEFLTYFQNEAQLDKSGLPSDRFFAERPEGSVSTLKIQRTQQEDSAVYLCASRPFWQNNEQFFGPGTRLTVL.

This clonotype was seen more than once but under ten times. The rearrangement uses TRBV4-3 and TRBJ1-6; no definite D call. CDR1 and CDR2 (germline): LGHNA, YSLEER. Trimming cost V 1 base and J 0 bases, with 13 bases left between them. The CDR3 has 18 residues. The CDR3 spells CASSQGIGDSSYNSPLHF. As DNA, the CDR3 is TGCGCCAGCAGCCAAGGGATCGGGGATAGCTCCTATAATTCACCCCTCCACTTT.

This clonotype was counted at least ten times. J is TRBJ2-1 and V is TRBV5-1, with D possibly being TRBD2 (5 bases). Germline V gives CDR1 SGHRS, CDR2 YFSETQ. The CDR3 spans 16 residues. V lost 1 base to trimming and J lost 0 bases, with 11 bases between them. The CDR3 here is CASSLTGSPSYNEQFF. The CDR3 DNA reads as TGCGCCAGCAGCTTGACGGGGTCCCCCTCCTACAATGAGCAGTTCTTC.

The chain employs TRBV3-1 and TRBJ1-5, with D possibly matching TRBD1 (5 bases). CDR3 length: 17 residues. V was trimmed by 0 bases and J by 7 bases, leaving 19 bases between them. CDR1 is LGHDT and CDR2 is YNNKEL in the germline V gene (reference sequence). CDR3 coding DNA: TGTGCCAGCAGCCAAGATTATTCGGGACCCGGGGTGCAGCCCCAGCATTTT. This translates into CASSQDYSGPGVQPQHF.

This clonotype was counted ten times or more. The chain is built from TRBV2 and TRBJ2-1, with TRBD2 matching over 10 bases. V lost 6 bases and J lost 4; bases outside the gene matches: 9. This CDR3 contains 16 residues. From germline, CDR1 is SNHLY and CDR2 FYNNEI. CDR3 region: CASRGVGLALYNEQFF. The CDR3 nucleotides are TGTGCCAGCAGGGGTGTGGGACTAGCGCTATACAATGAGCAGTTCTTC.

In this sample, this clonotype turned up many times. V is TRBV5-1 and J is TRBJ2-1; TRBD1 matches 7 bases. In germline, CDR1 is SGHRS, CDR2 YFSETQ. J was trimmed by 2 bases and V by 4 bases; bases with no gene match: 6. This CDR3 region has 15 residues. The CDR3 sequence: CASSITGVTYNEQFF. CDR3 sequence (DNA): TGCGCCAGCAGCATAACAGGGGTTACCTACAATGAGCAGTTCTTC.

This clonotype showed up many times. The V call is TRBV25-1, the J call TRBJ2-1; 11 bases agree with TRBD2. After removal of 0 bases from V and 9 bases from J, the junction contained 7 bases not matched to a gene. This CDR3 has 16 residues. Germline loops: CDR1 MGHDK, CDR2 SYGVNS. The CDR3 protein is CASSEYTSGRSGEQFF. The CDR3 coding sequence is TGTGCCAGCAGTGAATACACTAGCGGGAGAAGCGGTGAGCAGTTCTTC.

This clonotype was counted at least ten times. The CDR3 region is CSAPPGVNQPQHF. CDR3 DNA sequence: TGCAGTGCCCCCCCCGGAGTTAATCAGCCCCAGCATTTT. V and J are TRBV20-1 and TRBJ1-5; D gene unclear. There are 13 residues in the CDR3. The germline V and J ends were trimmed by 6 bases and 4 bases, with 13 bases remaining between them. CDR1 and CDR2 (germline): DFQATT, SNEGSKA (reference sequence).

This clonotype was observed at least ten times. V gene TRBV7-9 combines with J gene TRBJ2-5; D gene uncertain. V was pared by 1 base and J by 4 bases, with 10 bases between. The germline gives CDR1 SEHNR, CDR2 FQNEAQ (reference sequence). This CDR3 has 14 residues. The CDR3 sequence is CASSLVGPRETQYF. The CDR3 region has the DNA TGTGCCAGCAGCTTAGTTGGGCCGCGAGAGACCCAGTACTTC.

This clonotype showed up many times. The chain links TRBV12-3 or TRBV12-4 to TRBJ1-5; D unresolved. This CDR3 contains 15 residues. The V and J ends lost 4 bases and 5 bases respectively, with 15 bases between them. The CDR3 spells CASSWLDFGYQPQHF. The CDR3 DNA reads as TGTGCCAGCAGTTGGCTAGATTTTGGGTATCAGCCCCAGCATTTT.

This clonotype was detected many times. This chain connects TRBV7-9 to TRBJ1-4; D remains unclear. This CDR3 region has 11 residues. Per germline, CDR1 SEHNR and CDR2 FQNEAQ (reference sequence). Trimming shortened V by 3 bases and J by 7 bases, and 3 bases separated the two germline ends. CDR3 DNA sequence: TGTGCCAGCAGCTTTAGTGAAAAACTGTTTTTT. It encodes CASSFSEKLFF.

There are many counts of this clonotype. J is TRBJ2-7 and V is TRBV7-9; D may be TRBD1 or TRBD2 (5 bases each). Trimming pared 0 bases from V and 0 bases from J, leaving 15 bases between. The CDR3 consists of 17 residues. Germline CDR1 is SEHNR and CDR2 is FQNEAQ (reference sequence). CDR3 sequence reads: CASSLAEGAAGSYEQYF. DNA for the CDR3: TGTGCCAGCAGCTTAGCCGAAGGGGCCGCGGGCTCCTACGAGCAGTACTTC.

This clonotype was counted at least ten times. The V and J genes are TRBV9 and TRBJ2-3; 8 bases line up with TRBD1. Germline CDR1 reads SGDLS; CDR2 reads YYNGEE. Losses at the gene ends were 4 bases for V and 6 bases for J; bases not matched to a gene: 10. CDR3 length equals 15 residues. The CDR3 protein is CASSHSGGTFDTQYF. For the CDR3, the DNA is TGTGCCAGCAGCCACTCAGGGGGCACGTTTGATACGCAGTATTTT.

This clonotype came up many times. The chain carries TRBV12-3 or TRBV12-4 and TRBJ2-7; the D is unclear. This CDR3 is built from 13 residues. Between the trimmed V and J ends, which lost 4 bases and 4 bases, there was a span of 11 bases. CDR3 sequence reads: CASSSTSDYEQYF. In nucleotides, the CDR3 is TGTGCCAGCAGTTCAACCTCAGATTACGAGCAGTACTTC.

This clonotype was recorded many times. The rearrangement links TRBV27 to TRBJ1-3, with a tentative D call TRBD1 (5 bases). Trimming cost V 0 bases and J 9 bases, with 12 bases left between them. The CDR3 extends over 14 amino acids. Germline-derived CDR1 and CDR2 are MNHEY and SMNVEV (reference sequence). CDR3 amino acids: CASSLSQGLSTIYF. The CDR3 region has the DNA TGTGCCAGCAGTTTATCTCAGGGCCTGTCCACCATATATTTT.

J is TRBJ2-2 and V is TRBV7-6; 11 positions agree with TRBD2. Germline V lookup: CDR1 SGHVS, CDR2 FNYEAQ. The CDR3 covers 17 residues. V dropped 4 bases and J dropped 7; count of bases not matched to a gene: 11. The chain's CDR3 is CASSSTSGSLQFGELFF. DNA for the CDR3: TGTGCCAGCAGCTCAACTAGCGGGAGCCTTCAATTCGGGGAGCTGTTTTTT.

J is TRBJ2-1 and V is TRBV19; TRBD2 aligns across 9 bases. This CDR3 has 17 amino acids. J was trimmed by 3 bases and V by 5 bases; bases with no gene match: 11. Germline loops: CDR1 LNHDA, CDR2 SQIVND (reference sequence). The chain's CDR3 is CASSRISGSILYNEQFF. As DNA, the CDR3 is TGTGCCAGTAGTCGTATTAGCGGGAGTATACTCTACAATGAGCAGTTCTTC. The full variable domain, its missing parts supplied by reference TRBV19 and TRBJ2-1, is DGGITQSPKYLFRKEGQNVTLSCEQNLNHDAMYWYRQDPGQGLRLIYYSQIVNDFQKGDIAEGYSVSREKKESFPLTVTSAQKNPTAFYLCASSRISGSILYNEQFFGPGTRLTVL.

As to this clonotype: A much larger clonotype is one base distant, so this may be a read error. The V and J genes are TRBV29-1 and TRBJ2-7, with D tentatively TRBD2 (6 bases). Deletions cut 4 bases from V and 1 base from J, with 14 bases between. Per the germline V gene, CDR1 is SQVTM and CDR2 is ANQGSEA. This CDR3 region has 14 residues. CDR3 nucleotide sequence: TGCAGCGTTGTAGTGGGAGGAGTATCCTACGAGCAGTACTTC. Translating it yields CSVVVGGVSYEQYF.

Ten or more counts support this clonotype. V gene TRBV11-1 combines with J gene TRBJ2-5; perhaps TRBD2 as D (6 bases). Trimming stripped 2 bases from V and 4 bases from J, with 26 bases between. The CDR3 is 19 amino acids. The germline CDR1 and CDR2 sequences are SGHAT and FQDESV (reference sequence). The CDR3 DNA is TGTGCCAGCAGCTTAACCACTCCGCGACTAGGTCGGATCTCAGAGACCCAGTACTTC. Translating gives CASSLTTPRLGRISETQYF.

The CDR3 region has the DNA TGCAGTGCACCGACAGGGAATTCCTACGAGCAGTACTTC. Amino acids: CSAPTGNSYEQYF. The V call is TRBV20-1, the J call TRBJ2-7, with 7 bases that match TRBD1. V lost 6 bases and J lost 1; bases outside the gene matches: 6. The CDR3 totals 13 residues. Germline V CDR1 and CDR2: DFQATT, SNEGSKA (reference sequence).

This clonotype was counted at least ten times. The J gene is TRBJ2-3, the V gene TRBV4-3, with D hard to call. The CDR3 is 13 residues long. Germline values: CDR1 LGHNA, CDR2 YSLEER. V was pared by 5 bases and J by 3 bases, with 9 bases between. This CDR3 reads CASSAAGTDTQYF. The CDR3 coding sequence is TGCGCCAGCAGCGCAGCCGGGACAGATACGCAGTATTTT.

The rearrangement joins TRBV11-2 to TRBJ2-1; D is undetermined. V was cut by 4 bases and J by 5 bases, with 6 bases left in between. Germline CDR1 reads SGHAT; CDR2 reads FQNNGV. The CDR3 is 12 residues long. Here the CDR3 DNA reads TGTGCCAGCAGCTCCCTTAACAATGAGCAGTTCTTC. Residues: CASSSLNNEQFF.

Only a few counts were recorded for this clonotype. CDR3 bases: TGTGCCTCCGTCGGCAGAGCCGGGACTAACTACGAGCAGTACTTC. As protein: CASVGRAGTNYEQYF. The chain employs TRBV19 and TRBJ2-7, with 7 bases identical to TRBD2. Losses at the gene ends were 11 bases for V and 3 bases for J; bases not matched to a gene: 16. Looked up from germline, CDR1 is LNHDA and CDR2 is SQIVND (reference sequence). The CDR3 has 15 amino acids.

Many counts were recorded for this clonotype. V is TRBV7-8 and J is TRBJ1-5; D is undetermined. V lost 1 base to trimming and J lost 14 bases, with 24 bases between them. There are 16 residues in the CDR3. The germline gives CDR1 SGHVS, CDR2 FQNEAQ. The CDR3 bases are TGTGCCAGCAGCTTAGAAGTAGGACGCCCCTCCGAGGGTGAGCATTTT. It codes for CASSLEVGRPSEGEHF.

In this sample, this clonotype turned up a few times. V is TRBV27 and J is TRBJ2-1; 9 nucleotides line up with TRBD1. With V trimmed by 6 bases and J by 6 bases, 9 bases remained unmatched. The CDR3 extends over 15 amino acids. The germline CDR1 and CDR2 sequences are MNHEY and SMNVEV (reference sequence). The CDR3 is CASRPLGQGFNEQFF. The CDR3 DNA is TGTGCCAGCAGACCTCTGGGACAGGGTTTCAATGAGCAGTTCTTC.

This clonotype was observed many times. The chain couples TRBV7-3 to TRBJ2-3; TRBD2 is a possible D gene (6 bases). This CDR3 has 15 residues. The V end lost 0 bases, the J end lost 2 bases, and 9 bases lay between the germline ends. Germline V CDR1 and CDR2: SGHTA, FQGTGA. In nucleotides, the CDR3 is TGTGCCAGCAGCTTAACGGGCGGGAACACAGATACGCAGTATTTT. This sequence encodes CASSLTGGNTDTQYF.

This clonotype showed up many times. The rearrangement uses TRBV28 and TRBJ1-4; D gene uncertain. The CDR3 runs 13 residues. Trimming took 3 bases from V and 8 from J, leaving 10 bases between them. Germline values: CDR1 MDHEN, CDR2 SYDVKM. The CDR3 region is CASSFDSGEKLFF. CDR3 nucleotide sequence: TGTGCCAGCAGTTTTGATTCCGGGGAAAAACTGTTTTTT.

This clonotype was seen many times. V and J are TRBV20-1 and TRBJ1-1; 7 bases map to TRBD1. V lost 6 bases to trimming and J lost 0 bases; unmatched junction nucleotides: 4. This CDR3 is 13 amino acids long. Germline V CDR1 and CDR2: DFQATT, SNEGSKA (reference sequence). The CDR3 reads CSARTGVNTEAFF. The CDR3 DNA reads TGCAGTGCCAGGACAGGTGTGAACACTGAAGCTTTCTTT.